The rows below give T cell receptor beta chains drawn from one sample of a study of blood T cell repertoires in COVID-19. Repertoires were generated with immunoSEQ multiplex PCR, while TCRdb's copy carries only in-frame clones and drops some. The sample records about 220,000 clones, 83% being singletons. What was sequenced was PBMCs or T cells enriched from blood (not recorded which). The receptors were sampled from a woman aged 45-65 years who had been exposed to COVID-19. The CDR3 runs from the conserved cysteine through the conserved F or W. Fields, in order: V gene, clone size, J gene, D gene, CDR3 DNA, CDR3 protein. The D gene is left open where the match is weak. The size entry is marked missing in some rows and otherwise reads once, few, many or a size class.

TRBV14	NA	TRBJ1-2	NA	TGTGCCAGCAGCCAAGAACCCTCGGGGGTCTATGGCTACACCTTC	CASSQEPSGVYGYTF
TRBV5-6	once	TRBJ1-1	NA	TGTGCCAGCAGCGAAGGGGACATTGAAGCTTTCTTT	CASSEGDIEAFF
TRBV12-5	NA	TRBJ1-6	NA	TGTGCTAGTGGTTTGGTACAGGGCCCAAATTCACCCCTCCACTTT	CASGLVQGPNSPLHF
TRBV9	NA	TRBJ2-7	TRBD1	TGTGCCAGCAGCGTAGAGGGGGCGACAGGGGACGGTCTCAGATTC	CASSVEGATGDGLRF
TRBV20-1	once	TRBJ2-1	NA	TGCAGTGCTAGTCCTAGGCAGGGGAGGGGTGAGCAGTTCTTC	CSASPRQGRGEQFF
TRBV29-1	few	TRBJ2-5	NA	TGCAGCGTCCCCCAGGGCTACCGGGAGACCCAGTACTTC	CSVPQGYRETQYF
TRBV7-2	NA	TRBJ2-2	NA	TGTGCCAGCAGCTTAGTTCTCGGGGGCGGGGAGCTGTTTTTT	CASSLVLGGGELFF
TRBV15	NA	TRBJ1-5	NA	TGTGCCACCAGCAGAGATCTCGGGGAGTTGCAGCCCCAGCATTTT	CATSRDLGELQPQHF
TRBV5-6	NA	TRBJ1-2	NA	TGTGCCAGCAGATCTGAGAGGGTCGGCAGGAACTTTGGCTACACCTTC	CASRSERVGRNFGYTF
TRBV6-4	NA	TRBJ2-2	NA	TGTGCCAGCAGTCCGGACTTCTTGAACACCGGGGAGCTGTTTTTT	CASSPDFLNTGELFF
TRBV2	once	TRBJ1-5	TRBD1	TGTGCCAGCAGCTCAGGGGGAGGCAATCAGCCCCAGCATTTT	CASSSGGGNQPQHF
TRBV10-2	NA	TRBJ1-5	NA	TGCGCCAGCAGTGAAAGGACAAGCTTGTTTCAGCCCCAGCATTTT	CASSERTSLFQPQHF
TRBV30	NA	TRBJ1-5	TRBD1	TGTGCCTGGAGTGTCGGGTCCGGGACAGGCAACCATCAGCCCCAGCATTTT	CAWSVGSGTGNHQPQHF
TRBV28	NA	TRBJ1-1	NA	TGTGCCAGCACCGAATTGGGGACAGAAGCTTTCTTT	CASTELGTEAFF
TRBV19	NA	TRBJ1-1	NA	TGTGCCAGTATCCCCAGGGCGGGGGACACTGAAGCTTTCTTT	CASIPRAGDTEAFF
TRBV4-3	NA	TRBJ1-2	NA	TGCGCCAGCAGCCAAGGGGCAAGCCGGAACTATGGCTACACCTTC	CASSQGASRNYGYTF
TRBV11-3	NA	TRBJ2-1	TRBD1	TGTGCCAGCAGCTTAGGGACGGGGACAGGGGGGAATGAGCAGTTCTTC	CASSLGTGTGGNEQFF